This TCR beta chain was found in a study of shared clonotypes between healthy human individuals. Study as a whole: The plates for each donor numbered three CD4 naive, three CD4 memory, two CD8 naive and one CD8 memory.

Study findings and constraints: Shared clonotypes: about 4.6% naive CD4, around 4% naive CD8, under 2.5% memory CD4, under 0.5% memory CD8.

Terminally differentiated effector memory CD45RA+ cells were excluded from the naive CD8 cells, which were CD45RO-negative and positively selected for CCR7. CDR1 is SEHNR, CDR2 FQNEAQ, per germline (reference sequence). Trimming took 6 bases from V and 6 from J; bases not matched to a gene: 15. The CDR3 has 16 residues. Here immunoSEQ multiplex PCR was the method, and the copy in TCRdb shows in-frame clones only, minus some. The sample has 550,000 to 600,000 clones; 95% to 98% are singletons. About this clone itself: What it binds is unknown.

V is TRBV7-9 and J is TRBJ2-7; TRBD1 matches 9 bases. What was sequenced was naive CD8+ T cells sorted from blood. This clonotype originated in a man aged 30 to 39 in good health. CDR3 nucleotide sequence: TGTGCCAGCAGGAACACAGGGGGCGAAGAGCGGAGCGAGCAGTACTTC. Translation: CASRNTGGEERSEQYF.